This T cell receptor (beta chain) was found in a study of monozygotic twins with inflammatory bowel disease. Study observations and caveats: With inverse Simpson as the measure, TCRbeta diversity was lower in IBD patients than in healthy co-twins. Support was absent for any single strong signal or clonotype linked to IBD. Compared with healthy twins, IBD patients shared fewer clonotypes with others, especially with disease activity.

Germline V gives CDR1 SGHKS, CDR2 YYEKEE (reference sequence). The length of the CDR3 is 14 residues. Across eight separate reactions for each sample, cDNA was made. TCRdb reprocessed the 5' RACE reads and keeps a single row for each CDR3 protein, giving no DNA. The table lists approximately 150,000 distinct CDR3 sequences. Note on this clonotype: As yet, its antigen is unknown.

This chain joins TRBV5-5 and TRBJ1-6. The sequenced material came from blood. This TCR was sampled from a human donor with ulcerative colitis or Crohn's disease, or a healthy co-twin of an affected twin (not recorded which). The CDR3 spells CASSLGQSRSPLHF.